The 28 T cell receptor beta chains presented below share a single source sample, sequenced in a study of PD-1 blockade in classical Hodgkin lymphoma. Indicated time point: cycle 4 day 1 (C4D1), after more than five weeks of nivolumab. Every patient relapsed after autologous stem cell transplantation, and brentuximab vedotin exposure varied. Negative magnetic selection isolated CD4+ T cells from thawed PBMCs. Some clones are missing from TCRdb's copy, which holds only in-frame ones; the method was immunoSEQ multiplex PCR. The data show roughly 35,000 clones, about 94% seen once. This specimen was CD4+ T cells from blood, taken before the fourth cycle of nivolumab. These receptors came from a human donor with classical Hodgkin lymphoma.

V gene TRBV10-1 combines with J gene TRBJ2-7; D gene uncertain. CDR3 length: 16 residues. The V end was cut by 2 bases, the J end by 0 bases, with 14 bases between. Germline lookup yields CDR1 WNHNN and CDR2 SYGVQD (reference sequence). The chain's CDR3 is CASSEPTYPSSYEQYF. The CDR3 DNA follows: TGCGCCAGCAGTGAGCCGACCTACCCCAGCTCCTACGAGCAGTACTTC.

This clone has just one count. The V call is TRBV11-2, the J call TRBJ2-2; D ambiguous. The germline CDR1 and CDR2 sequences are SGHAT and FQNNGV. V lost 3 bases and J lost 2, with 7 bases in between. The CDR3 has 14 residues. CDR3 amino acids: CASSFSSNTGELFF. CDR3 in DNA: TGTGCCAGCAGCTTCTCAAGTAACACCGGGGAGCTGTTTTTT.

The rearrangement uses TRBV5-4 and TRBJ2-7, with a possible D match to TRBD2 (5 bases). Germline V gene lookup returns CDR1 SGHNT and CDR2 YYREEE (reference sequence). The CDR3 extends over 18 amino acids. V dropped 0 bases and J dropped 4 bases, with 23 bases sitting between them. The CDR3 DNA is TGTGCCAGCAGCTTGGGTAAGGAAGGGAGCCTTCCTCCTTACGAGCAGTACTTC. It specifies CASSLGKEGSLPPYEQYF.

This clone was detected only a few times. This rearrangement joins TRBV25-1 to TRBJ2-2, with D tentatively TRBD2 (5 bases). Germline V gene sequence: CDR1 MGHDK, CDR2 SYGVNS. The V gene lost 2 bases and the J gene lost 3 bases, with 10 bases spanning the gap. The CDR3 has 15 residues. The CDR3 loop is CASSESGRYTGELFF. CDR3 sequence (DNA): TGTGCCAGCAGTGAAAGCGGCCGATACACCGGGGAGCTGTTTTTT.

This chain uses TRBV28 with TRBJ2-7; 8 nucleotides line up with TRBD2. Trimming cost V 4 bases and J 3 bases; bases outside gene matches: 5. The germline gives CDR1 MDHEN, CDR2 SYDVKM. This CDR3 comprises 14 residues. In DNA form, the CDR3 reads TGTGCCAGCAGTTCGGGACTAGGTTTCTACGAGCAGTACTTC. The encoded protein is CASSSGLGFYEQYF.

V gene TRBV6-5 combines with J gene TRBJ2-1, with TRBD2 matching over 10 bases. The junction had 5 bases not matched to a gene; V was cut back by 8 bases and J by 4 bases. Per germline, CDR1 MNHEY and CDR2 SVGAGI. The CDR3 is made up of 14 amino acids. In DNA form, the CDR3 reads TGTGCCAGCCGAGGACTAGCGGTATACAATGAGCAGTTCTTC. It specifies CASRGLAVYNEQFF.

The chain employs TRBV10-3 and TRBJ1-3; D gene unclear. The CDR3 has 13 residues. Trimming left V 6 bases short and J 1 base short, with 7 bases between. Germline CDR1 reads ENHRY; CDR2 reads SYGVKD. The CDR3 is CAIRRSSGNTIYF. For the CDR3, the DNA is TGTGCCATCAGGAGAAGTTCTGGAAACACCATATATTTT.

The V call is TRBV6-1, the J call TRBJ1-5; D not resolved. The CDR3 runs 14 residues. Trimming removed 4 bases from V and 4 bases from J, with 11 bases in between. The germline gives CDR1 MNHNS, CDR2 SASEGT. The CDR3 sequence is CASSVGLVNQPQHF. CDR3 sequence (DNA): TGTGCCAGCAGTGTAGGGCTTGTAAATCAGCCCCAGCATTTT.

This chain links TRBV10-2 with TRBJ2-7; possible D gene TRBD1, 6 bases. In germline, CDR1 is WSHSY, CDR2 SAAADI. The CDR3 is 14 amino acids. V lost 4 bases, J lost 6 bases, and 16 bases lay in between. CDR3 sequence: CASSVRGSRIEQYF. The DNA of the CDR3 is TGCGCCAGCAGTGTAAGGGGGTCGCGCATCGAGCAGTACTTC.

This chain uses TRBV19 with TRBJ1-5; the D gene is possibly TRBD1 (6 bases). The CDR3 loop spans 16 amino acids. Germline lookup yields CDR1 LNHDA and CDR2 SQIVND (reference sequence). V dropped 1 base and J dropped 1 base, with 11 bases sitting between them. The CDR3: CASSIGGGGSNQPQHF. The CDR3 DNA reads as TGTGCCAGTAGTATAGGGGGGGGCGGGAGCAATCAGCCCCAGCATTTT. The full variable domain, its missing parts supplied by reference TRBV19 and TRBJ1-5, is DGGITQSPKYLFRKEGQNVTLSCEQNLNHDAMYWYRQDPGQGLRLIYYSQIVNDFQKGDIAEGYSVSREKKESFPLTVTSAQKNPTAFYLCASSIGGGGSNQPQHFGDGTRLSIL.

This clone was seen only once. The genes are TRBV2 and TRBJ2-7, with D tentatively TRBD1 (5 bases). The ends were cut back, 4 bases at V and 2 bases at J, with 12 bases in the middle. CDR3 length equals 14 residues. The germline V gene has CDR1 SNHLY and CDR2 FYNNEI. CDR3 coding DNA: TGTGCCAGCAGTGCCAGGGTGTCAGCCTACGAGCAGTACTTC. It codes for CASSARVSAYEQYF.

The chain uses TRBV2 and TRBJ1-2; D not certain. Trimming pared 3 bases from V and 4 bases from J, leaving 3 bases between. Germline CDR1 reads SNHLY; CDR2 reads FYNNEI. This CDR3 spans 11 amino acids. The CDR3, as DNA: TGTGCCAGCAGTGAGCTCTATGGCTACACCTTC. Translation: CASSELYGYTF.

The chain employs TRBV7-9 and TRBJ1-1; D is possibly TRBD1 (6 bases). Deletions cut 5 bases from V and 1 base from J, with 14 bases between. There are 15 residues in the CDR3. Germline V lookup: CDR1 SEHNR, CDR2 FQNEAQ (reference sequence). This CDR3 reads CASSPRQVPNTEAFF. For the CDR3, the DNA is TGTGCCAGCAGCCCACGACAGGTGCCGAACACTGAAGCTTTCTTT.

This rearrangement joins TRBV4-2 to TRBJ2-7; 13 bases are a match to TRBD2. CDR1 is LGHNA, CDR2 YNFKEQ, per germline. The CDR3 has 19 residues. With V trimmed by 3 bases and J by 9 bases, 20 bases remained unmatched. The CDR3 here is CASSHQDFSNTSGRDGQYF. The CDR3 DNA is TGTGCCAGCAGCCACCAAGACTTCTCTAACACTAGCGGGAGGGACGGGCAGTACTTC.

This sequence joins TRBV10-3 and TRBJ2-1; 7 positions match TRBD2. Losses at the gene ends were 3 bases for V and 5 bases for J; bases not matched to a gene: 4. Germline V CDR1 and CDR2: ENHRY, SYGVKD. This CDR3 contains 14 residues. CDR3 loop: CAISEGTTNNEQFF. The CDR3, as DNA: TGTGCCATCAGTGAAGGGACTACAAACAATGAGCAGTTCTTC.

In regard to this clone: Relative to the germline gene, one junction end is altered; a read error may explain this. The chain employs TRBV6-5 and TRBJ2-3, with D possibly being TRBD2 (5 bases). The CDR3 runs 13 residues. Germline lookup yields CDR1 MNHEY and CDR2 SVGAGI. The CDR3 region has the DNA TGTGCCAGCAGCCGCTTGATGGGAGTTAAAAGGTGGTTT. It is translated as CASSRLMGVKRWF.

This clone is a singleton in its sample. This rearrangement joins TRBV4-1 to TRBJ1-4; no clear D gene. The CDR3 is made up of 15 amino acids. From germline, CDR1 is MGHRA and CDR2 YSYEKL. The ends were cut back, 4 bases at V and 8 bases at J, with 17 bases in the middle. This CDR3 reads CASSRIYAPEEKLFF. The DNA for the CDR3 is TGCGCCAGCAGCCGTATCTATGCCCCTGAAGAAAAACTGTTTTTT.

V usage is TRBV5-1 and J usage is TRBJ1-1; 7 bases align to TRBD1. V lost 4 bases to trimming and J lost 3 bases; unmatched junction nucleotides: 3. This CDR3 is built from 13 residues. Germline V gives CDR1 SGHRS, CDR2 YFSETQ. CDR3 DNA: TGCGCCAGCAGCCCTACAGGGGACACTGAAGCTTTCTTT. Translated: CASSPTGDTEAFF.

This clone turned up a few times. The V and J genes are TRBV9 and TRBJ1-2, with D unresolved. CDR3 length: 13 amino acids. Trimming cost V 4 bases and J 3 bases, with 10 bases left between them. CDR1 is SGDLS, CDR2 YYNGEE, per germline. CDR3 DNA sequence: TGTGCCAGCAGCAATCCTACCCACTATGGCTACACCTTC. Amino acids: CASSNPTHYGYTF.

For the CDR3, the DNA is TGTGCCAGCAGCTTTGAAGCAACTTCACCCCTCCACTTT. This translates into CASSFEATSPLHF. The chain joins TRBV5-6 to TRBJ1-6; D gene ambiguous. Trimming removed 2 bases from V and 9 bases from J, with 9 bases in between. Germline loops: CDR1 SGHDT, CDR2 YYEEEE. CDR3 length: 13 residues.

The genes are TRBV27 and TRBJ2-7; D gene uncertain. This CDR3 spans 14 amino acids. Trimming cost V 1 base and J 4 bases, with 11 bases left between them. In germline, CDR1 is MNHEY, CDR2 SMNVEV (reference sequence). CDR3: CASSLYGKIYEQYF. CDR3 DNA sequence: TGTGCCAGCAGTTTATACGGCAAGATTTACGAGCAGTACTTC.

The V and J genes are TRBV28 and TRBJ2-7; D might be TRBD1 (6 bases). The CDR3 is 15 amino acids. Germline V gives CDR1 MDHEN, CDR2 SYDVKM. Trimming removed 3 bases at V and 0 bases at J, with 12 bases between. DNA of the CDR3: TGTGCCAGCAGTTTCCCCGACAGGTCCTCCTACGAGCAGTACTTC. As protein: CASSFPDRSSYEQYF.

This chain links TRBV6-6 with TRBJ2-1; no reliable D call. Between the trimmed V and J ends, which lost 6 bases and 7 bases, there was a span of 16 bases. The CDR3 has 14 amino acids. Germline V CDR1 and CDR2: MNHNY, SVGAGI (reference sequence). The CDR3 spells CASSLAQYPNEQFF. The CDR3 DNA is TGTGCCAGCAGCCTGGCCCAATACCCAAATGAGCAGTTCTTC.

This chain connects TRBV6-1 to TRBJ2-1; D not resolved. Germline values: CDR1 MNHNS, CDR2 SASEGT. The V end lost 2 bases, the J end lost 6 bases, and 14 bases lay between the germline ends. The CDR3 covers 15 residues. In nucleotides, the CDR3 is TGTGCCAGCAGTGAATGGGGTCGAGGCAGCAATGAGCAGTTCTTC. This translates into CASSEWGRGSNEQFF.

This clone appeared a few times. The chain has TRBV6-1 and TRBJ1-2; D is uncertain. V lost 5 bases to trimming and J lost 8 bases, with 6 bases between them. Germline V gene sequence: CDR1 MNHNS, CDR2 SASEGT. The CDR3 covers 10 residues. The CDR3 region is CASSISGYTF. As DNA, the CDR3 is TGTGCCAGCAGTATCTCCGGCTACACCTTC.

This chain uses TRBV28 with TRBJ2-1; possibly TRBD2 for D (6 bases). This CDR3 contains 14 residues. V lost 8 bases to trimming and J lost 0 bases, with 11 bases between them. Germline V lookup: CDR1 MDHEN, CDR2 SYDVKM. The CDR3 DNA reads TGTGCCAGCCTCCCCGGGAGCTCCTACAATGAGCAGTTCTTC. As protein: CASLPGSSYNEQFF.

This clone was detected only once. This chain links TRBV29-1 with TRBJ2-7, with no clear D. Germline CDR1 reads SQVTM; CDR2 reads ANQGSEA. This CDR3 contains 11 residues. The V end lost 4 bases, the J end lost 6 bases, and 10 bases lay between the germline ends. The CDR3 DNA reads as TGCAGCGTTGGAGGCATCAGCGAGCAGTACTTC. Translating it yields CSVGGISEQYF.

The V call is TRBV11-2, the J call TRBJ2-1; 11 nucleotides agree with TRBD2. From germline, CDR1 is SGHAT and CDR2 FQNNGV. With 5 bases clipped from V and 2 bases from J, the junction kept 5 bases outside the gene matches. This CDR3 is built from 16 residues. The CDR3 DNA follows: TGTGCCAGCAGCCTGACTAGCGGGACCCCCTACAATGAGCAGTTCTTC. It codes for CASSLTSGTPYNEQFF.